The rows below give T cell receptor beta chains drawn from one sample of a study of OX40 agonist ivuxolimab in advanced cancers. Method: immunoSEQ multiplex PCR; TCRdb's copy keeps in-frame clones and lacks some. The sample carries tens of thousands of clones, 85% to 95% recorded once. Sequences were derived from CD4+ or CD8+ T cells sorted from blood, sampled in a trial of the OX40 agonist ivuxolimab. These receptors all stem from an adult with an advanced solid tumor such as melanoma, head and neck, liver or kidney cancer. The CDR3 runs from the conserved cysteine through the conserved F or W. Each record gives: CDR3 length, clone size, J gene, V gene, CDR3 protein. Some rows mark clone size as missing; the rest say once, few, many or name a class of expanded clone.

>16|-|TRBJ2-3|TRBV7-8
CASSLGPRRGTDTQYF
>15|once|TRBJ2-2|TRBV5-1
CASSLMPGNTGELFF
>14|-|TRBJ2-1|TRBV30
CAWTYRGSYNEQFF
>13|once|TRBJ1-5|TRBV18
CASSSSSGQPQHF
>17|once|TRBJ2-3|TRBV2
CASSEIVDGNRVYTQYF
>15|-|TRBJ1-5|TRBV15
CATRHGGAGNQPQHF
>13|-|TRBJ2-4|TRBV5-6
CASSFKGRDIQYF
>15|few|TRBJ1-5|TRBV15
CATSSPGGGNQPQHF
>14|once|TRBJ1-2|TRBV5-4
CASTLEWGNYGYTF
>14|-|TRBJ1-1|TRBV10-3
CASQPRQETSEAFF
>13|-|TRBJ2-5|TRBV18
CASSSVPQETQYF
>15|-|TRBJ1-2|TRBV9
CASSVAGQGLYGYTF
>16|once|TRBJ2-3|TRBV10-3
CAIRNWTSGRRDTQYF
>16|-|TRBJ1-5|TRBV27
CASSLGGAGGWQPQHF
>16|-|TRBJ1-3|TRBV4-1
CASSQDSWDIGNTIYF
>14|-|TRBJ1-2|TRBV7-8
CASSVSNSGRKYTF
>14|-|TRBJ1-1|TRBV6-6
CASSYWGQTTEAFF
>12|few|TRBJ1-2|TRBV30
CAWKANDYGYTF
>13|once|TRBJ1-2|TRBV6-1
CASSERQAGGYTF
>15|-|TRBJ1-1|TRBV6-5
CASGYDRGRNTEAFF
>15|-|TRBJ2-5|TRBV7-2
CASSLIAGTVETQYF
>16|-|TRBJ2-7|TRBV5-6
CASSLTPGTSTGKQYF
>11|-|TRBJ2-7|TRBV11-3
CASSLAYEQYF